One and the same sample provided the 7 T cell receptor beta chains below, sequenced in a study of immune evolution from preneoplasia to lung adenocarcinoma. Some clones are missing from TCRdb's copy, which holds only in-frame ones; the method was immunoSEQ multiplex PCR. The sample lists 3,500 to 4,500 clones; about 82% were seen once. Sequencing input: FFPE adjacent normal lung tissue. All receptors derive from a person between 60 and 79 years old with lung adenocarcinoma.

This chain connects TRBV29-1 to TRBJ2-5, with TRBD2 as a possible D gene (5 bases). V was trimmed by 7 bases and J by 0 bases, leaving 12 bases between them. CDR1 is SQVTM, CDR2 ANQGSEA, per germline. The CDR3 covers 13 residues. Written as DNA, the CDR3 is TGCAGCGCTGACGGCGGGTACCAAGAGACCCAGTACTTC. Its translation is CSADGGYQETQYF.

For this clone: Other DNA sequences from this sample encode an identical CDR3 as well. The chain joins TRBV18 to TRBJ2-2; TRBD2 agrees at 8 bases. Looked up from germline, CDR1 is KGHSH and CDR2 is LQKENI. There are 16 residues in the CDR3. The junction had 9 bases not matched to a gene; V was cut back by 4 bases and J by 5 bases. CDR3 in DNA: TGTGCCAGCTCACTCCCGGGTAGCGGGGATACCGGGGAGCTGTTTTTT. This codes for CASSLPGSGDTGELFF. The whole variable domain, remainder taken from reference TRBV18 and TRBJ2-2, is NAGVMQNPRHLVRRRGQEARLRCSPMKGHSHVYWYRQLPEEGLKFMVYLQKENIIDESGMPKERFSAEFPKEGPSILRIQQVVRGDSAAYFCASSLPGSGDTGELFFGEGSRLTVL.

The CDR3 DNA is TGTGCCAGCAGTGAAACCCTGGATGAGTTCTTC. Residues: CASSETLDEFF. This chain uses TRBV2 with TRBJ2-1, with D uncertain. The CDR3 loop spans 11 amino acids. The ends were cut back, 2 bases at V and 14 bases at J, with 10 bases in the middle. Germline V gives CDR1 SNHLY, CDR2 FYNNEI.

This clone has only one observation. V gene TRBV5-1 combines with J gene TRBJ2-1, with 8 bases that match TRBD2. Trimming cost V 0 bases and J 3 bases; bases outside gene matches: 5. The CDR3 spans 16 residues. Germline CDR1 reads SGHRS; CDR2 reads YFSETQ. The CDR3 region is CASSLEVSGVYNEQFF. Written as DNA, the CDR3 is TGCGCCAGCAGCTTGGAAGTTAGCGGGGTCTACAATGAGCAGTTCTTC.

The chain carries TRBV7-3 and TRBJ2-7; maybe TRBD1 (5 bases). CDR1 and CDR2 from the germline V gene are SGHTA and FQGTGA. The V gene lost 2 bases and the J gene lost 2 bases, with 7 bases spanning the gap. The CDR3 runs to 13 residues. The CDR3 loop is CASSLDSTYEQYF. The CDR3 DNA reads TGTGCCAGCAGCTTAGACAGTACCTACGAGCAGTACTTC. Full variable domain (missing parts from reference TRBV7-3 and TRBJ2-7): GAGVSQTPSNKVTEKGKYVELRCDPISGHTALYWYRQSLGQGPEFLIYFQGTGAADDSGLPNDRFFAVRPEGSVSTLKIQRTERGDSAVYLCASSLDSTYEQYFGPGTRLTVT.

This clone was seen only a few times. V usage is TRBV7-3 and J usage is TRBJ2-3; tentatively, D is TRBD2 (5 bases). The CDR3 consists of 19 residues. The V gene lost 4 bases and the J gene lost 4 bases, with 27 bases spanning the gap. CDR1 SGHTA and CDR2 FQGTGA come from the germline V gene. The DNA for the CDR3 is TGTGCCAGCAGCTCCATAACTCTACGCCGGGTCAGGCGGGCAGATACGCAGTATTTT. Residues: CASSSITLRRVRRADTQYF.

The CDR3 sequence is CASSDKAGGLDETQYF. In nucleotides, the CDR3 is TGCGCCAGCAGTGATAAAGCGGGAGGCCTAGACGAGACCCAGTACTTC. The chain employs TRBV10-2 and TRBJ2-5, with 9 bases that match TRBD2. The junction had 10 bases not matched to a gene; V was cut back by 3 bases and J by 5 bases. Germline CDR1 is WSHSY and CDR2 is SAAADI. CDR3 length: 16 amino acids.